The subject of this entry is one T cell receptor beta chain. Its antigen is as yet unknown. The sample is drawn from a study of glioma-infiltrating T cells after dendritic cell vaccination. Overall study context: Samples are from glioblastoma patients in Phase I and II dendritic cell vaccine trials. Dendritic cell vaccine was injected intradermally three times, biweekly.

Overall study results and limits: Longer survival after dendritic cell vaccination followed higher pretreatment TIL content.

CDR3 length: 14 amino acids. Germline V lookup: CDR1 SGHRS, CDR2 YFSETQ. V lost 2 bases and J 4 bases, leaving 9 bases between the germline ends. The assay was immunoSEQ multiplex PCR, and TCRdb's table has in-frame clones only and misses some. The sample consists of more than 70,000 clones, roughly 84% of them appearing once. The time point here: after dendritic cell vaccination, including at tumor progression/relapse. The rearrangement uses TRBV5-1 and TRBJ2-2, with a weak D call TRBD1 (6 bases). The sample was blood, taken after dendritic cell vaccination. This TCR derives from a human donor with glioblastoma. The DNA of the CDR3 is TGCGCCAGCAGCTTTACAGGGTTCACCGGGGAGCTGTTTTTT. This translates into CASSFTGFTGELFF.